The 20 T cell receptor beta chains listed next were all sequenced from one sample in a study of T cell responses to AZD1222 COVID-19 vaccine. The repertoire was sequenced with immunoSEQ multiplex PCR; TCRdb's copy has only in-frame clones and lacks some. The repertoire consists of approximately 190,000 clones, with about nine tenths occurring once and the leading ten covering 0.99%. Source: peripheral blood, taken on day 0 of AZD1222 vaccination. Source of these receptors: an adult in good health.

This chain connects TRBV5-5 to TRBJ1-5; D gene ambiguous. The germline V and J ends were trimmed by 1 base and 0 bases, with 8 bases remaining between them. Per germline, CDR1 SGHKS and CDR2 YYEKEE (reference sequence). This CDR3 is 15 amino acids long. The CDR3 is CASSLSPASNQPQHF. CDR3 DNA sequence: TGTGCCAGCAGCTTGAGCCCAGCTAGCAATCAGCCCCAGCATTTT.

This chain uses TRBV28 with TRBJ2-2, with D perhaps assigned TRBD1 or TRBD2 (5 bases each). Germline loops: CDR1 MDHEN, CDR2 SYDVKM. The CDR3 spans 13 residues. Trimming stripped 7 bases from V and 4 bases from J, with 10 bases between. The CDR3 DNA is TGTGCCAGCAATGGGGGTTCCACCGGGGAGCTGTTTTTT. Translation: CASNGGSTGELFF.

The chain carries TRBV2 and TRBJ1-2; D may be TRBD1 (6 bases). Germline CDR1 reads SNHLY; CDR2 reads FYNNEI. V was shortened by 7 bases and J by 5 bases, with 17 bases between the two germline ends. This CDR3 is built from 14 residues. The chain's CDR3 is CASTPPGTQYGYTF. The CDR3 DNA sequence: TGTGCCAGCACTCCACCCGGGACACAGTATGGCTACACCTTC.

The gene calls are TRBV25-1 and TRBJ1-2, with 7 bases fitting TRBD1. The CDR3 is made up of 14 amino acids. V dropped 5 bases and J dropped 3; count of bases not matched to a gene: 6. The germline gives CDR1 MGHDK, CDR2 SYGVNS. The CDR3 DNA sequence: TGTGCCAGCAGTCGACAGGGTCTGGACTATGGCTACACCTTC. It specifies CASSRQGLDYGYTF.

In DNA, the CDR3 is TGTGCCAGCAGTTTAACCGGTTCCAGGGAGCCCCAGCATTTT. This gives the protein CASSLTGSREPQHF. The rearrangement links TRBV27 to TRBJ1-5, with D tentatively TRBD1 (5 bases). The V end was cut by 2 bases, the J end by 8 bases, with 13 bases between. The CDR3 contains 14 residues. The germline V gene has CDR1 MNHEY and CDR2 SMNVEV (reference sequence).

This clone was counted a few times. The chain joins TRBV3-1 (or the pseudogene TRBV3-2) to TRBJ1-5; a possible D gene is TRBD1 (6 bases). Looked up from germline, CDR1 is LGHDT and CDR2 is YNNKEL (reference sequence). The CDR3 is 16 amino acids. Between the trimmed V and J ends, which lost 1 base and 2 bases, there was a span of 12 bases. The CDR3 nucleotides read TGTGCCAGCAGCCAAGGGATGGGGGCTCGCAATCAGCCCCAGCATTTT. Its protein is CASSQGMGARNQPQHF.

Concerning this clone itself: Other nucleotide sequences from this sample produce the same CDR3. This rearrangement joins TRBV28 to TRBJ1-1, with 7 bases identical to TRBD1. The ends lost 6 bases at V and 1 base at J; junction bases unmatched: 5. CDR3 length: 14 residues. Germline V gene lookup returns CDR1 MDHEN and CDR2 SYDVKM. CDR3 region: CASSLGQKNTEAFF. As DNA, the CDR3 is TGTGCCAGCAGCCTGGGACAGAAGAACACTGAAGCTTTCTTT.

The V call is TRBV2, the J call TRBJ2-1; 8 nucleotides match TRBD2. The V segment lost 8 bases and the J segment 4 bases; nucleotides outside the gene matches: 4. Germline V lookup: CDR1 SNHLY, CDR2 FYNNEI. The CDR3 is 13 amino acids. This chain's CDR3 is CASLGGVYNEQFF. CDR3 nucleotides: TGTGCCAGCCTCGGGGGGGTATACAATGAGCAGTTCTTC.

The genes are TRBV6-6 and TRBJ1-4; D perhaps matches TRBD1 (5 bases). This CDR3 region has 14 residues. Germline-derived CDR1 and CDR2 are MNHNY and SVGAGI (reference sequence). V was clipped by 7 bases and J by 5 bases, with 14 bases between them. The CDR3 protein is CASKEGPTNEKLFF. DNA for the CDR3: TGTGCCAGCAAAGAGGGACCGACGAATGAAAAACTGTTTTTT.

This clone was seen a single time. The chain employs TRBV7-2 and TRBJ2-7; the match to TRBD1 covers 7 bases. Trimming took 1 base from V and 1 from J; bases not matched to a gene: 4. This CDR3 has 15 amino acids. Germline assignment: CDR1 SGHTA and CDR2 FQGNSA. The CDR3 nucleotides are TGTGCCAGCAGCTTAGTGGCAGGGGGTTCCTACGAGCAGTACTTC. It translates to CASSLVAGGSYEQYF.

The rearrangement links TRBV5-4 to TRBJ2-7, with TRBD1 matching 7 bases. Germline V CDR1 and CDR2: SGHNT, YYREEE (reference sequence). V was pared by 4 bases and J by 5 bases, with 18 bases of the junction left unmatched. CDR3 length: 17 amino acids. CDR3 protein: CASSRRLGQGVSDEQYF. CDR3 sequence (DNA): TGTGCCAGCAGCCGCCGCTTAGGGCAGGGGGTTTCAGACGAGCAGTACTTC.

This chain joins TRBV11-3 and TRBJ2-3; D is possibly TRBD1 (5 bases). Germline V CDR1 and CDR2: SGHNT, YENEEA. This CDR3 region has 15 residues. Trimming took 6 bases from V and 0 from J, leaving 13 bases between them. The CDR3 protein is CASSSLGASTDTQYF. CDR3 DNA: TGTGCCAGCAGTTCCCTTGGGGCTAGCACAGATACGCAGTATTTT.

The chain has TRBV11-3 and TRBJ2-7; D remains unclear. The CDR3 spans 13 residues. V lost 1 base, J lost 2 bases, and 6 bases lay in between. Germline CDR1 is SGHNT and CDR2 is YENEEA. The CDR3 here is CASSLGKTYEQYF. The CDR3 coding sequence is TGTGCCAGCAGCTTAGGTAAAACCTACGAGCAGTACTTC.

V and J are TRBV11-2 and TRBJ1-4; D remains ambiguous. Germline V gene data show CDR1 as SGHAT and CDR2 as FQNNGV. This CDR3 has 15 amino acids. V was shortened by 3 bases and J by 0 bases, with 8 bases between the two germline ends. The CDR3, as DNA: TGTGCCAGCAGCTTTAACAGTGCAACTAATGAAAAACTGTTTTTT. As protein: CASSFNSATNEKLFF.

This sequence joins TRBV27 and TRBJ1-2; perhaps TRBD1 as D (5 bases). Deletions cut 4 bases from V and 2 bases from J, with 14 bases between. Germline assignment: CDR1 MNHEY and CDR2 SMNVEV (reference sequence). The CDR3 is made up of 15 amino acids. The CDR3 bases are TGTGCCAGCAGTTCGATAAACAGGAAGAACTATGGCTACACCTTC. It yields the protein CASSSINRKNYGYTF.

This chain joins TRBV3-1 (or the pseudogene TRBV3-2) and TRBJ2-1; D call uncertain. This CDR3 spans 16 amino acids. Trimming shortened V by 0 bases and J by 4 bases, and 13 bases separated the two germline ends. Germline V gene data show CDR1 as LGHDT and CDR2 as YNNKEL (reference sequence). The CDR3 sequence: CASSQDPGLDYNEQFF. CDR3 nucleotides: TGTGCCAGCAGCCAAGACCCGGGCCTGGATTACAATGAGCAGTTCTTC.

This chain connects TRBV7-6 to TRBJ1-1; TRBD1 aligns across 7 bases. V lost 4 bases to trimming and J lost 4 bases; unmatched junction nucleotides: 9. Germline lookup yields CDR1 SGHVS and CDR2 FNYEAQ. The CDR3 consists of 15 residues. DNA for the CDR3: TGTGCCAGCAGCTCCTCTACAGGGGCTGCCACTGAAGCTTTCTTT. Residues: CASSSSTGAATEAFF.

The chain recombines TRBV3-1 (or the pseudogene TRBV3-2) with TRBJ2-1; 7 bases are shared with TRBD2. The germline CDR1 and CDR2 sequences are LGHDT and YNNKEL (reference sequence). With V trimmed by 2 bases and J by 7 bases, 8 bases remained unmatched. CDR3 length equals 15 residues. The CDR3 bases are TGTGCCAGCAGCCAACTTGGCGGGAGCTTGAATGAGCAGTTCTTC. Translating gives CASSQLGGSLNEQFF.

Details on this clone: Other DNA sequences of this sample code for an identical CDR3. The gene calls are TRBV5-1 and TRBJ2-3; D is ambiguous. Germline assignment: CDR1 SGHRS and CDR2 YFSETQ. Trimming removed 4 bases from V and 2 bases from J, with 2 bases in between. The CDR3 is 11 residues long. The CDR3 DNA reads TGCGCCAGCAGCCTCACAGATACGCAGTATTTT. Its translation is CASSLTDTQYF. Full variable domain (remainder filled in from reference TRBV5-1 and TRBJ2-3): KAGVTQTPRYLIKTRGQQVTLSCSPISGHRSVSWYQQTPGQGLQFLFEYFSETQRNKGNFPGRFSGRQFSNSRSEMNVSTLELGDSALYLCASSLTDTQYFGPGTRLTVL.

V is TRBV3-1 (or the pseudogene TRBV3-2) and J is TRBJ1-2; the D is unclear. The CDR3 runs 12 residues. Per the germline V gene, CDR1 is LGHDT and CDR2 is YNNKEL (reference sequence). V was cut by 2 bases and J by 7 bases, with 8 bases left in between. The CDR3 coding sequence is TGTGCCAGCAGCCAAACGGGGTTTGGCTACACCTTC. Its protein is CASSQTGFGYTF.